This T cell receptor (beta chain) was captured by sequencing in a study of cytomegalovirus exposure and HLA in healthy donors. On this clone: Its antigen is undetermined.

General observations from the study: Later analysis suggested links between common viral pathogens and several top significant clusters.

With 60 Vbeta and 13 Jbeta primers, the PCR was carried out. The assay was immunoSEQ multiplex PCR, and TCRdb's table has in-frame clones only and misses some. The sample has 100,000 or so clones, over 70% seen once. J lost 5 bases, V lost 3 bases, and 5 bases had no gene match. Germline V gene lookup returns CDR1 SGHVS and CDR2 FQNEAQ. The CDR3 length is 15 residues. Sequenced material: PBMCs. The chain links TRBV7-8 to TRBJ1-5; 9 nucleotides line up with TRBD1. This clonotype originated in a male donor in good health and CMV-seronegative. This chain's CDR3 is CASSLPGTGYQPQHF. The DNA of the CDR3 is TGTGCCAGCAGCTTGCCCGGGACAGGGTATCAGCCCCAGCATTTT.